This T cell receptor (beta chain) was found in a study of OX40 agonist ivuxolimab in advanced cancers. In terms of the full investigation: Ivuxolimab, which targeted the costimulatory receptor OX40 (CD134), was an agonistic, fully human IgG2 monoclonal antibody. Intravenous ivuxolimab was administered to patients every 2 weeks at six dose levels: 0.01, 0.1, 0.3, 1.5, 3 and 10 mg/kg. Of the 50 to 55 dose-escalation patients, hepatocellular carcinoma was present in 19, melanoma in around 15, renal cell carcinoma in 9 and head and neck cancer in 9. The dose-escalation cohort was approximately 83% male with a mean age of 60 years, ranging from roughly 23 to 90. Patients were allowed to have had prior anti-PD-1, anti-PD-L1 or anti-CTLA-4 therapy, and about 40% of the dose-escalation patients had been treated with checkpoint inhibitors. Three dose-escalation patients achieved partial responses, one with hepatocellular carcinoma and two with cutaneous melanoma. The purpose of peripheral TCRbeta sequencing was to test whether ivuxolimab changed TCR sequence diversity and led to clonal T-cell expansion. The paper describes the monotherapy dose-escalation part (N ≈ 52 patients) of the phase I trial of ivuxolimab.

For sequencing of the TCRbeta CDR3 region, genomic DNA was extracted from the sorted cells. TCRbeta CDR3 regions were sequenced using the immunoSEQ Assay. The clones in this table, taken by TCRdb from immuneACCESS, are in-frame only. Not every clone is retained; where verified, under half of the shortfall comes from an unresolved V gene, and the cause of the rest is unknown. The sample table records under 20,000 clones; around 79% of these occur just once. In total, the top ten clones hold about a third of the sample. Summary of the overall study and its limitations: Low levels of normalized T-cell clonal expansion were also seen in some nonresponding patients. In the 0.1-3.0 mg/kg groups, partial responders were among the patients with the lowest normalized peripheral clonal expansion, particularly in CD8+ T cells. Clonal expansion of both CD4+ and CD8+ blood T cells was observed from baseline to week 6 at doses 0.1 to 3.0 mg/kg. After ivuxolimab, CD8+ T cells had more expanded clones than CD4+ T cells on average. The antigen specificity of the clonally expanded peripheral T cells was not determined.

As to this clone: Its antigen is currently not known. Per-base quality was not reported, and no clone a single base away is much larger than it.

Patients with a history of autoimmune disease or receiving systemic immunosuppression were excluded from the trial. Peripheral blood for TCR sequencing was collected from all dose cohorts at baseline, on cycle 4 day 1, and on cycle 7 day 1. The samples were drawn from a first-in-human, open-label, multicenter phase I dose-escalation trial of ivuxolimab. Adults with locally advanced or metastatic head and neck squamous cell, hepatocellular, melanoma or renal cell carcinoma were enrolled in the trial. Before TCR sequencing, CD4+ and CD8+ T cells were separately sorted from peripheral blood. The CDR3 holds 18 amino acids from the cysteine to the phenylalanine. The retained sequence is limited to the CDR3, 54 bases, with the frame set at the first base. Trimmed from V: 4 bases; trimmed from J: 1 base; junction bases lacking a gene match: 15. Based on the germline V gene, the CDR1 and CDR2 sequences are SGHRS and YFSETQ.

This sequence was found in an adult with an advanced solid tumor such as melanoma, head and neck, liver or kidney cancer. The sample was CD4+ or CD8+ T cells sorted from blood, taken in a trial of the OX40 agonist ivuxolimab. The sequence is built from TRBV5-1 and TRBJ1-1, with 8 bases in between that match TRBD1. In nucleotide form, the sequence is TGCGCCAGCAGCCCTTACTCGTGGGACGGGACAGGGAACACTGAAGCTTTCTTT. Translated, it gives CASSPYSWDGTGNTEAFF.